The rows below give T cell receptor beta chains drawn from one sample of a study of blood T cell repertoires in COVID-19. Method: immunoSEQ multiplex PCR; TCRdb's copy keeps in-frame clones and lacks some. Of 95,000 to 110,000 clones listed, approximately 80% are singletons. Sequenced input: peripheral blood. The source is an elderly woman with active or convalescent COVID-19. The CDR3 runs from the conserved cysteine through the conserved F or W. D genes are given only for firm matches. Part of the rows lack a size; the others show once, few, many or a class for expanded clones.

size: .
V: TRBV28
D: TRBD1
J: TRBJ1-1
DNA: TGTGCCAGCAATTTTTGGGGACAGGGAAACACTGAAGCTTTCTTT
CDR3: CASNFWGQGNTEAFF

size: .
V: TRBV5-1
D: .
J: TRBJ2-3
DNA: TGCGCCAGCAGCTTGGGGCAGTCCCCTCCCACAGATACGCAGTATTTT
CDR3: CASSLGQSPPTDTQYF

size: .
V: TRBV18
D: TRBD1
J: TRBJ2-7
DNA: TGTGCCAGCTCACAATTCCGGGACAGGGCCCACGAGCAGTACTTC
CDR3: CASSQFRDRAHEQYF

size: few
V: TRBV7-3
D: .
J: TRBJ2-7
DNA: TGTGCCAGCAGCTTAACTTCGGGAAAGAGCTCCTACGAGCAGTACTTC
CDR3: CASSLTSGKSSYEQYF

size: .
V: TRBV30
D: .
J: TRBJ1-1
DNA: TGTGCCTGGAGCCAAACCGGGATCGAAGCTTTCTTT
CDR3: CAWSQTGIEAFF

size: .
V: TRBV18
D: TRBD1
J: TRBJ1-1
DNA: TGTGCCAGCTCGCCAGAACAGGGGAAGAACACTGAAGCTTTCTTT
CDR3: CASSPEQGKNTEAFF

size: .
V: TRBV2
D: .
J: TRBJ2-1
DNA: TGTGCCAGCAGGGGGACATACAATGAGCAGTTCTTC
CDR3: CASRGTYNEQFF

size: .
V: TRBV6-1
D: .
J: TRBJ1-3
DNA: TGTGCCAGCACCCTAGTTGTAGGGGCCAACACCATATATTTT
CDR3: CASTLVVGANTIYF

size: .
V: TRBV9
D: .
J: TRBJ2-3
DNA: TGTGCCAGCAGCGTCGAAGTAGGGGTCTCTAGCACAGATACGCAGTATTTT
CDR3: CASSVEVGVSSTDTQYF

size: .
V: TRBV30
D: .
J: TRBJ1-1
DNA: TGTGCCTGGAGGTTTAGGGGGGGCGACCAAGCTTTCTTT
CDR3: CAWRFRGGDQAFF

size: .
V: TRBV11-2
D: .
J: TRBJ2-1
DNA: TGTGCCAGCAGCTCAACGGGAGCCGGGCACAATGAGCAGTTCTTC
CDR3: CASSSTGAGHNEQFF

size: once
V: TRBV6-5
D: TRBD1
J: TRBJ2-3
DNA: TGTGCCAGCACCCCGGGACAGGCAAGCACAGATACGCAGTATTTT
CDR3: CASTPGQASTDTQYF

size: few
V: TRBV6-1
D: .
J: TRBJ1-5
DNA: TGTGCCAGCAGTGAAGCTCGGCTGAACTGGGGGGAGCCCCAGCATTTT
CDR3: CASSEARLNWGEPQHF

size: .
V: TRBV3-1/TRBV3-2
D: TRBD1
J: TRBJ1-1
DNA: TGTGCCAGCAGCCGTTGGACAGGGCAAATGAACACTGAAGCTTTCTTT
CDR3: CASSRWTGQMNTEAFF

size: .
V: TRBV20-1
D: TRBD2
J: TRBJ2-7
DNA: TGCAGTGCCAGTAAACCTGGACTAGCTTACGAGCAGTACTTC
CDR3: CSASKPGLAYEQYF

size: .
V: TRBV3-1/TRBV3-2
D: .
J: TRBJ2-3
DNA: TGTGCCAGCAGCCAACGCCGTGCTACCCGGTCGGATACGCAGTATTTT
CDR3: CASSQRRATRSDTQYF

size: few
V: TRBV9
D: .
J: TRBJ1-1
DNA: TGTGCCAGCAGCGTAGCCCCCACTCAGAACACTGAAGCTTTCTTT
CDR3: CASSVAPTQNTEAFF